The 10 T cell receptor beta chains in this list originate from one sample, sequenced in a study of blood T cell repertoires in COVID-19. Repertoires were generated with immunoSEQ multiplex PCR, while TCRdb's copy carries only in-frame clones and drops some. The sample has about 370,000 clones, around 87% seen once. Source material: peripheral blood. Receptors were obtained from a woman aged 25 to 39 with COVID-19, enrolled during active disease.

A note on this clone: The sample has other DNA sequences that encode this CDR3 too. The chain is built from TRBV5-1 and TRBJ1-3; tentative D call: TRBD1 (6 bases). In germline, CDR1 is SGHRS, CDR2 YFSETQ. The V end lost 0 bases, the J end lost 2 bases, and 6 bases lay between the germline ends. The CDR3 length is 14 residues. The CDR3 reads CASSLAGAGNTIYF. In nucleotides, the CDR3 is TGCGCCAGCAGCTTGGCAGGGGCTGGAAACACCATATATTTT.

The chain couples TRBV18 to TRBJ2-5; D gene uncertain. Germline CDR1 reads KGHSH; CDR2 reads LQKENI. Trimming stripped 6 bases from V and 4 bases from J, with 6 bases between. The CDR3 contains 11 residues. The CDR3 nucleotides are TGTGCCAGCTCGGCCTCAGAGACCCAGTACTTC. It specifies CASSASETQYF.

V and J are TRBV5-6 and TRBJ2-5; a possible D gene is TRBD2 (5 bases). V dropped 3 bases and J dropped 5 bases, with 23 bases sitting between them. CDR1 is SGHDT, CDR2 YYEEEE, per germline. There are 17 residues in the CDR3. The DNA of the CDR3 is TGTGCCAGCAGCTCGACTAAACCGCAAATCGAGTGGGAGACCCAGTACTTC. Its translation is CASSSTKPQIEWETQYF.

Written as DNA, the CDR3 is TGTGCCTGGAGTGTACCCGGACAGGGTAACTATGGCTACACCTTC. Translated: CAWSVPGQGNYGYTF. The genes are TRBV30 and TRBJ1-2; 8 nucleotides line up with TRBD1. The CDR3 runs 15 residues. V lost 0 bases, J lost 1 base, and 4 bases stayed unmatched. The germline gives CDR1 GTSNPN, CDR2 SVGIG (reference sequence).

This rearrangement joins TRBV10-2 to TRBJ1-6; tentatively, D is TRBD1 (6 bases). CDR1 is WSHSY and CDR2 is SAAADI in the germline V gene. The CDR3 sequence is 12 residues long. V lost 8 bases to trimming and J lost 10 bases, with 12 bases between them. CDR3 region: CASSPGGSPLHF. As DNA, the CDR3 is TGCGCCAGCTCCCCTGGGGGCTCACCCCTCCACTTT.

This clone was recorded only once. V usage is TRBV28 and J usage is TRBJ1-2, with D possibly TRBD1 on 5 matching bases. The V gene lost 2 bases and the J gene lost 8 bases, with 9 bases spanning the gap. This CDR3 comprises 12 residues. CDR1 is MDHEN and CDR2 is SYDVKM in the germline V gene. CDR3: CASSLDREGYTF. The CDR3 DNA is TGTGCCAGCAGTTTAGACAGAGAAGGCTACACCTTC.

The chain combines TRBV5-1 with TRBJ1-2; D is unclear. The CDR3 runs to 12 residues. The germline V gene has CDR1 SGHRS and CDR2 YFSETQ. The ends were cut back, 4 bases at V and 2 bases at J, with 6 bases in the middle. CDR3 residues: CASSPGNYGYTF. CDR3 DNA: TGCGCCAGCAGCCCGGGAAACTATGGCTACACCTTC.

This clone was recorded once. This chain connects TRBV5-1 to TRBJ2-5; 10 bases are shared with TRBD2. With V trimmed by 5 bases and J by 3 bases, 7 bases remained unmatched. Germline V CDR1 and CDR2: SGHRS, YFSETQ. This CDR3 spans 15 amino acids. This chain's CDR3 is CASRATSGFEETQYF. In DNA, the CDR3 is TGCGCCAGCAGAGCGACTAGCGGGTTCGAAGAGACCCAGTACTTC.

This chain joins TRBV19 and TRBJ1-6, with a possible D match to TRBD1 (5 bases). The CDR3 has 14 amino acids. Germline V gene sequence: CDR1 LNHDA, CDR2 SQIVND (reference sequence). V lost 3 bases, J lost 7 bases, and 10 bases lay in between. CDR3 amino acids: CASSMGPLNSPLHF. The CDR3, as DNA: TGTGCCAGTAGTATGGGGCCGTTAAATTCACCCCTCCACTTT.

The chain uses TRBV4-1 and TRBJ1-6, with no clear D. This CDR3 has 18 amino acids. Trimming cost V 0 bases and J 4 bases, with 16 bases left between them. Germline V gene sequence: CDR1 MGHRA, CDR2 YSYEKL. The CDR3 spells CASSQDLIAIRYNSPLHF. The CDR3 DNA is TGCGCCAGCAGCCAAGATCTCATAGCGATACGGTATAATTCACCCCTCCACTTT.